This T cell receptor (beta chain) was captured in a study of cytomegalovirus exposure and HLA in healthy donors. Findings and limits, study-wide: The study flagged about 150 TCR beta chains as cytomegalovirus-associated. Presence/absence analyses supposed approximately even sequencing depth among donors. A later analysis linked a missense variant in DCLRE1C to the trimming of TCR beta V and J genes.

This CDR3 comprises 15 residues. The J segment lost 3 bases and the V segment lost 2 bases, leaving 7 bases of the junction unmatched. Germline CDR1 and CDR2: MNHEY and SMNVEV (reference sequence). A multiplex PCR was run with 60 Vbeta primers and 13 Jbeta primers. Here immunoSEQ multiplex PCR was the method, and the copy in TCRdb shows in-frame clones only, minus some. The repertoire holds approximately 200,000 clones, about 80% seen once, with 1.1% to 1.5% in the top ten. A remark on this clone: The antigen remains unidentified.

The sequence was obtained from a girl aged 10-17 years in good health and CMV-seronegative. The V call is TRBV27, the J call TRBJ2-7, with TRBD1 matching over 7 bases. Sequencing was carried out using PBMCs. CDR3 residues: CASSLGSGGHYEQYF. The CDR3 coding sequence is TGTGCCAGCAGTTTAGGGTCAGGGGGTCACTACGAGCAGTACTTC.